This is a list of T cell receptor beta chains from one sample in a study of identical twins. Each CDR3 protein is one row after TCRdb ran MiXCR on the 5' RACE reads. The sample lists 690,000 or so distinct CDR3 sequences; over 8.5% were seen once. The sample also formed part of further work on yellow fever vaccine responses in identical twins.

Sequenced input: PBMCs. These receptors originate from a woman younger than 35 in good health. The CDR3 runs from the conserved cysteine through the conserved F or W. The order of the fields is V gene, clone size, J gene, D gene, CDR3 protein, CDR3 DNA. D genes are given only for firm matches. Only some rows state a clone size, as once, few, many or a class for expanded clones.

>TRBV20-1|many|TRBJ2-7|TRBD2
CSARKRELGEQYF
TGCAGTGCTAGAAAGCGGGAGTTGGGCGAGCAGTACTTC
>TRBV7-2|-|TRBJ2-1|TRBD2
CASSRTAGGYNEQFF
TGTGCCAGCAGCCGGACAGCGGGGGGCTACAATGAGCAGTTCTTC
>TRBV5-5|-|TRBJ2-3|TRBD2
CASSSGLAGSGDTQYF
TGTGCCAGCAGCTCGGGACTAGCGGGGTCAGGAGATACGCAGTATTTT
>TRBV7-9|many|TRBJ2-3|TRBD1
CASSSRTGSIPDTQYF
TGTGCCAGCAGCAGCAGGACAGGGAGCATCCCAGATACGCAGTATTTT
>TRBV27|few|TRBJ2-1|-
CASSLSLGRHNEQFF
TGTGCCAGCAGTTTATCTCTCGGCCGACACAATGAGCAGTTCTTC
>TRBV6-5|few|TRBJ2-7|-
CASSLKQYF
TGTGCCAGCAGTCTCAAGCAGTACTTC
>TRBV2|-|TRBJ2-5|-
CACPGAGETQYF
TGTGCCTGCCCGGGGGCTGGGGAGACCCAGTACTTC
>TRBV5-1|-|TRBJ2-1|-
CASSLGKGNEQFF
TGCGCCAGCAGCTTGGGGAAGGGGAATGAGCAGTTCTTC
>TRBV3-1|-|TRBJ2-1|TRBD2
CASSLRGSGGAGEQFF
TGTGCCAGCAGCCTCCGAGGTAGCGGGGGGGCCGGTGAGCAGTTCTTC
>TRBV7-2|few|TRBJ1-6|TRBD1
CASRTGDSPLHF
TGTGCCAGTAGGACAGGGGATTCACCCCTCCACTTT
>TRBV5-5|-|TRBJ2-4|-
CASRDPLAKNIQYF
TGTGCCAGCAGGGACCCCCTAGCCAAAAACATTCAGTACTTC
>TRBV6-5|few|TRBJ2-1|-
CASSYSIPGSYNEQFF
TGTGCCAGCAGTTACTCGATACCGGGATCCTACAATGAGCAGTTCTTC
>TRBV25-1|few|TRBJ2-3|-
CASATYEGWDTQYF
TGTGCCAGTGCCACGTATGAAGGTTGGGATACGCAGTATTTT
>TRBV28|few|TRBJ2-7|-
CASSEGIQEQQYF
TGTGCCAGCTCGGAGGGGATACAGGAGCAGCAGTACTTC
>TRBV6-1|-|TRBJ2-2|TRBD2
CASSISGGTGELFF
TGTGCCAGCAGCATCAGCGGGGGGACCGGGGAGCTGTTTTTT
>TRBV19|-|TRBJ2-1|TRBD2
CASSRLADHNEQFF
TGTGCCAGTAGTCGACTAGCGGATCACAATGAGCAGTTCTTC
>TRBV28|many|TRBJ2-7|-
CASSKDPSSYEQYF
TGTGCCAGCAGCAAGGATCCGAGCTCCTACGAGCAGTACTTC
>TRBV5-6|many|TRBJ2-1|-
CASNRGRSTYNEQFF
TGTGCCAGCAACCGGGGCCGGTCCACTTACAATGAGCAGTTCTTC
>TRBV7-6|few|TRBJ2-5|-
CASSLRSDYRETQYF
TGTGCCAGCAGCTTAAGAAGTGATTATCGAGAGACCCAGTACTTC
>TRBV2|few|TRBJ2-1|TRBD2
CASILGSGGRNEQFF
TGTGCCAGCATTCTAGGCAGCGGGGGGCGGAATGAGCAGTTCTTC
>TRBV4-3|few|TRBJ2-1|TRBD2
CASSQDSGGVAGNEQFF
TGCGCCAGCAGCCAAGATTCGGGGGGAGTGGCGGGAAATGAGCAGTTCTTC
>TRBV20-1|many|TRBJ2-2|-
CSAGGGGTTNTGELFF
TGCAGTGCTGGTGGGGGGGGGACAACGAACACCGGGGAGCTGTTTTTT
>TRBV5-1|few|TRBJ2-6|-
CASSNQGPGANVLTF
TGCGCCAGCAGCAACCAGGGGCCTGGGGCCAACGTCCTGACTTTC
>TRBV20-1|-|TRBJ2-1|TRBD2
CSARDQGTTSGPEPPYNEQFF
TGCAGTGCTAGAGATCAGGGCACGACTAGCGGGCCCGAACCCCCCTACAATGAGCAGTTCTTC
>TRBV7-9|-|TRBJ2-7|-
CASSLLVDRHNAYEQYF
TGTGCCAGCAGCTTATTAGTCGACAGACACAACGCCTACGAGCAGTACTTC
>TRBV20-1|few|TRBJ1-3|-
CSARGGWDGNTIYF
TGCAGTGCTAGGGGGGGATGGGATGGAAACACCATATATTTT
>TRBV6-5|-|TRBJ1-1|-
CASSWQGQGSTEAFF
TGTGCCAGCAGTTGGCAGGGGCAGGGGAGCACTGAAGCTTTCTTT